The next 2 T cell receptor beta chains were all read from a single sample in a study of blood T cell repertoires in COVID-19. Generated by immunoSEQ multiplex PCR, the TCRdb table keeps only in-frame clones and is missing some. The sample includes 20,000 to 25,000 clones, roughly 88% of them seen just once. Sequencing was done on a sample of peripheral blood. These receptors came from a human donor in a cohort sampled during active COVID-19. The donor label of this sample is uncertain.

This clone was recorded once. This chain uses TRBV3-1 (or the pseudogene TRBV3-2) with TRBJ2-7; 7 bases fit TRBD2. Germline CDR1 LGHDT, CDR2 YNNKEL (reference sequence). The CDR3 covers 13 residues. The J segment lost 3 bases and the V segment lost 4 bases, leaving 3 bases of the junction unmatched. CDR3 amino acids: CASSLASGYEQYF. The CDR3 coding sequence is TGTGCCAGCAGCCTGGCTAGCGGCTACGAGCAGTACTTC.

V usage is TRBV4-1 and J usage is TRBJ2-1; D is unresolved. The CDR3 has 15 residues. Germline V gene data show CDR1 as MGHRA and CDR2 as YSYEKL. Trimming left V 4 bases short and J 3 bases short, with 13 bases between. The CDR3 here is CASSLEAGRYNEQFF. The CDR3 DNA reads TGCGCCAGCAGCCTCGAGGCTGGTCGCTACAATGAGCAGTTCTTC.